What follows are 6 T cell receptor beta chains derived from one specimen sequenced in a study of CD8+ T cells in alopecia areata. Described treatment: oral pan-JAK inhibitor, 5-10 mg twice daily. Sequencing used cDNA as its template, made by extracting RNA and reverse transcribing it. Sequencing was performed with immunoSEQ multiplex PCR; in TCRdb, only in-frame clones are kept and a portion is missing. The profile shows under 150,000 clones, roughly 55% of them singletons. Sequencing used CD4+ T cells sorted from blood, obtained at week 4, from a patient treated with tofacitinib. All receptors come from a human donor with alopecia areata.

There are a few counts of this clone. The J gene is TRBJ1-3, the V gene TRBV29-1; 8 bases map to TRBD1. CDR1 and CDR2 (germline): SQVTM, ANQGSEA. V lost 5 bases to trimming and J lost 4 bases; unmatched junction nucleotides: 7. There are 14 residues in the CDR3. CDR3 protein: CSVKLDRAGNTIYF. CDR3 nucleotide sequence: TGCAGCGTTAAATTGGACAGGGCCGGAAACACCATATATTTT.

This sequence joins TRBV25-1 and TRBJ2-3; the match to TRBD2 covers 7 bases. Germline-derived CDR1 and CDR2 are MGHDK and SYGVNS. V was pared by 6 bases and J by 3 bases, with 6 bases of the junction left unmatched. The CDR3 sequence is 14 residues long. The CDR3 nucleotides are TGTGCCAGCAGCAGGGAGGGGCGGACAGATACGCAGTATTTT. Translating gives CASSREGRTDTQYF.

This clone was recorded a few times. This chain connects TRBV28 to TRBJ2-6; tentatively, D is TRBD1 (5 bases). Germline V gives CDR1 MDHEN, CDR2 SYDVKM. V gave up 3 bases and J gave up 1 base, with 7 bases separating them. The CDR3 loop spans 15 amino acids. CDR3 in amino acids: CASSFAGSGANVLTF. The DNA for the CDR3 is TGTGCCAGCAGTTTTGCAGGGTCTGGGGCCAACGTCCTGACTTTC. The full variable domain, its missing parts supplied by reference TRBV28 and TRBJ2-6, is DVKVTQSSRYLVKRTGEKVFLECVQDMDHENMFWYRQDPGLGLRLIYFSYDVKMKEKGDIPEGYSVSREKKERFSLILESASTNQTSMYLCASSFAGSGANVLTFGAGSRLTVL.

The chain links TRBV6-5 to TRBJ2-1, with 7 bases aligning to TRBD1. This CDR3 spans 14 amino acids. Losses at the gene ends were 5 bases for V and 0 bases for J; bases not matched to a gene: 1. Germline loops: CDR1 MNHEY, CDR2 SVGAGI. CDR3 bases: TGTGCCAGCAGTCGGGACAGCTCCTACAATGAGCAGTTCTTC. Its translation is CASSRDSSYNEQFF.

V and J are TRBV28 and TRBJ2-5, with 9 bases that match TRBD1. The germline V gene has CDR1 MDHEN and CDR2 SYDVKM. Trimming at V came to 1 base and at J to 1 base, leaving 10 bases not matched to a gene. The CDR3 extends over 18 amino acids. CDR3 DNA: TGTGCCAGCAGTTTATACCCCGGACAGGGGAGGAGCCAAGAGACCCAGTACTTC. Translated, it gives CASSLYPGQGRSQETQYF. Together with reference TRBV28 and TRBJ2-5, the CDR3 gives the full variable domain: DVKVTQSSRYLVKRTGEKVFLECVQDMDHENMFWYRQDPGLGLRLIYFSYDVKMKEKGDIPEGYSVSREKKERFSLILESASTNQTSMYLCASSLYPGQGRSQETQYFGPGTRLLVL.

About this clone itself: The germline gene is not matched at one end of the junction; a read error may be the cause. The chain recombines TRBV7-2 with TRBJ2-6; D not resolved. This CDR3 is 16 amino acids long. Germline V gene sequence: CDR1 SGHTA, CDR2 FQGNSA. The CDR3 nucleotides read TGCGCCAGCAGCCAAGATCCGTCCGCTGGGGCCAACGTCCTGACTTTC. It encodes CASSQDPSAGANVLTF.